The 26 T cell receptor beta chains below were found in one sample sequenced in a study of blood T cells in healthy people across ages (dated by TCRdb to about 2015). Library method: 5' RACE. The sequencer was an Illumina HiSeq 2500. The second PCR ran for roughly 7 to 12 cycles and used a J-beta primer mix along with a sample-barcoded 5' primer. TCRdb cleaned the public reads at Q25 with fastp, built clones with MiXCR and kept in-frame beta chains. Merged by CDR3 protein, the rows form single entries marked with the most common genes and DNA. For this sample the table gives some 1 million distinct CDR3 sequences, of which 35% to 50% were detected only once. The ten most abundant clones make up over 15% of the sample. The sequenced material came from blood. These receptors were obtained from a woman aged 55-69 years in good health.

This sequence joins TRBV27 and TRBJ2-7; D is unclear. Germline CDR1 reads MNHEY; CDR2 reads SMNVEV (reference sequence). The CDR3 totals 13 residues. The ends were cut back, 6 bases at V and 0 bases at J, with 9 bases in the middle. CDR3 sequence reads: CASSRDHSYEQYF. For the CDR3, the DNA is TGTGCCAGCAGCCGTGACCACTCCTACGAGCAGTACTTC.

In this sample, this clonotype turned up many times. The V and J genes are TRBV29-1 and TRBJ1-2, with 7 nucleotides matching TRBD1. Germline-derived CDR1 and CDR2 are SQVTM and ANQGSEA. Trimming at V came to 4 bases and at J to 7 bases, leaving 9 bases not matched to a gene. This CDR3 comprises 13 residues. CDR3 sequence: CSVGGQASGGYTF. The CDR3 nucleotides are TGCAGCGTTGGTGGACAGGCCTCAGGTGGCTACACCTTC.

This chain joins TRBV19 and TRBJ2-4, with 8 bases fitting TRBD2. The CDR3 runs to 17 residues. The ends lost 4 bases at V and 0 bases at J; junction bases unmatched: 8. CDR1 and CDR2 from the germline V gene are LNHDA and SQIVND (reference sequence). The CDR3 DNA sequence: TGTGCCAGTAGTACTAGCGGGTTTACACTAGCCAAAAACATTCAGTACTTC. The encoded protein is CASSTSGFTLAKNIQYF.

The chain's CDR3 is CAISGDVTGELFF. In DNA form, the CDR3 reads TGTGCCATCAGTGGGGACGTTACCGGGGAGCTGTTTTTT. The chain carries TRBV10-3 and TRBJ2-2; the D gene could be TRBD1 or TRBD2 (5 bases each). Trimming cost V 4 bases and J 5 bases, with 8 bases left between them. Germline loops: CDR1 ENHRY, CDR2 SYGVKD. The CDR3 extends over 13 amino acids.

This clonotype was seen a few times. CDR3 sequence: CASSVTAQEYNEQFF. DNA of the CDR3: TGTGCCAGCAGCGTAACCGCACAGGAATACAATGAGCAGTTCTTC. The chain carries TRBV9 and TRBJ2-1, with D perhaps TRBD1 (5 bases). This CDR3 is 15 amino acids long. V was pared by 1 base and J by 4 bases, with 12 bases between. Germline lookup yields CDR1 SGDLS and CDR2 YYNGEE.

This sequence joins TRBV25-1 and TRBJ1-2; possible D gene TRBD1, 6 bases. The germline CDR1 and CDR2 sequences are MGHDK and SYGVNS. This CDR3 contains 13 residues. V dropped 7 bases and J dropped 4 bases, with 13 bases sitting between them. CDR3 region: CASTPTGSYGYTF. The DNA of the CDR3 is TGTGCCAGCACCCCCACAGGGTCCTATGGCTACACCTTC.

The chain recombines TRBV7-2 with TRBJ2-5; D is undetermined. This CDR3 spans 13 amino acids. Germline assignment: CDR1 SGHTA and CDR2 FQGNSA. The germline V and J ends were trimmed by 5 bases and 1 base, with 8 bases remaining between them. The CDR3 DNA follows: TGTGCCAGCAGCGCGGATCCCCAAGAGACCCAGTACTTC. Its protein is CASSADPQETQYF. Full variable domain (outside the CDR3, taken from reference TRBV7-2 and TRBJ2-5): GAGVSQSPSNKVTEKGKDVELRCDPISGHTALYWYRQSLGQGLEFLIYFQGNSAPDKSGLPSDRFSAERTGGSVSTLTIQRTQQEDSAVYLCASSADPQETQYFGPGTRLLVL.

This clonotype was observed a few times. The rearrangement links TRBV10-3 to TRBJ2-1; 7 positions match TRBD1. Unmatched junction bases numbered 6, after V lost 0 bases and J lost 1 base. Germline CDR1 is ENHRY and CDR2 is SYGVKD. The CDR3 loop spans 17 amino acids. CDR3 protein: CAISESSGGISYNEQFF. The CDR3 region has the DNA TGTGCCATCAGTGAGTCTTCAGGGGGTATATCCTACAATGAGCAGTTCTTC.

The sample holds one count of this clonotype. The genes are TRBV7-9 and TRBJ2-1; D is possibly TRBD2 (6 bases). There are 13 residues in the CDR3. The germline CDR1 and CDR2 sequences are SEHNR and FQNEAQ (reference sequence). The V end lost 7 bases, the J end lost 8 bases, and 15 bases lay between the germline ends. Here the CDR3 reads CASTWRTGDEQFF. The CDR3 DNA reads TGTGCCAGCACGTGGCGGACGGGGGATGAGCAGTTCTTC.

The chain uses TRBV12-3 or TRBV12-4 and TRBJ1-2; 7 nucleotides agree with TRBD1. The CDR3 has 16 residues. Trimming took 4 bases from V and 0 from J; bases not matched to a gene: 8. The CDR3 DNA follows: TGTGCCAGCAGTTACGGGGACAGAAGACCTAACTATGGCTACACCTTC. It is translated as CASSYGDRRPNYGYTF.

At least ten counts were recorded for this clonotype. This may come from a read error, since a much larger clone is one base off. V is TRBV11-2 and J is TRBJ2-7; either TRBD1 or TRBD2 may fit D (5 bases each). Germline V gene data show CDR1 as SGHAT and CDR2 as FQNNGV. This CDR3 region has 15 residues. The V gene lost 3 bases and the J gene lost 7 bases, with 19 bases spanning the gap. This chain's CDR3 is CASSFGTPRRNEQYF. The CDR3 DNA sequence: TGTGCCAGCAGCTTTGGGACCCCTAGGCGCAATGAGCAGTACTTC.

About this clonotype itself: Germline and junction disagree at one end, which may indicate a read error. The chain links TRBV6-1 to TRBJ1-2; D not certain. This CDR3 region has 18 residues. Germline lookup yields CDR1 MNHNS and CDR2 SASEGT. Written as DNA, the CDR3 is TGTGTCAGCAATACCGGGAACCCACTGCCACTAACTTCCTATGGCTACACCTTC. Translating it yields CVSNTGNPLPLTSYGYTF.

Note on this clonotype: The junction differs from germline at one of its ends, possibly a read error. The V call is TRBV6-1, the J call TRBJ2-3; TRBD1 is a possible D gene (5 bases). This CDR3 is 14 amino acids long. Germline CDR1 MNHNS, CDR2 SASEGT. CDR3 sequence: CASRTTPYTGTQYF. As DNA, the CDR3 is TGTGCCAGCAGGACGACTCCCTACACAGGTACGCAGTATTTT.

V usage is TRBV27 and J usage is TRBJ2-3; D unclear. Trimming cost V 5 bases and J 5 bases, with 14 bases left between them. Germline V gives CDR1 MNHEY, CDR2 SMNVEV (reference sequence). The CDR3 totals 14 residues. The DNA for the CDR3 is TGTGCCAGCAGTATAGAGAGTCTCGGAGATACGCAGTATTTT. Encoded protein: CASSIESLGDTQYF.

This clonotype occurred many times. The chain couples TRBV5-1 to TRBJ2-5; D is unclear. Trimming left V 4 bases short and J 1 base short, with 8 bases between. The germline gives CDR1 SGHRS, CDR2 YFSETQ. The CDR3 loop spans 13 amino acids. The DNA of the CDR3 is TGCGCCAGCAGCGTTCCGGGCCAAGAGACCCAGTACTTC. Encoded protein: CASSVPGQETQYF.

In this sample, this clonotype turned up a few times. The J gene is TRBJ2-3, the V gene TRBV7-2; the match to TRBD2 covers 8 bases. CDR3 length equals 15 residues. With 7 bases clipped from V and 4 bases from J, the junction kept 10 bases outside the gene matches. CDR1 SGHTA and CDR2 FQGNSA come from the germline V gene. CDR3 sequence (DNA): TGTGCCAGCACCGTGGTCCCGGGACTAGCAGATACGCAGTATTTT. It specifies CASTVVPGLADTQYF.

This clonotype was picked up a small number of times. The V and J genes are TRBV3-1 and TRBJ2-5; D ambiguous. Germline V gene sequence: CDR1 LGHDT, CDR2 YNNKEL (reference sequence). Trimming pared 0 bases from V and 11 bases from J, leaving 16 bases between. The CDR3 extends over 14 amino acids. The CDR3 bases are TGTGCCAGCAGCCAAGATCTTGCGCGACCAGAGCAGTACTTC. It codes for CASSQDLARPEQYF.

The chain has TRBV2 and TRBJ2-7; 7 positions match TRBD2. CDR1 is SNHLY, CDR2 FYNNEI, per germline. The CDR3 covers 12 residues. With 8 bases clipped from V and 0 bases from J, the junction kept 1 base outside the gene matches. CDR3 residues: CASGTNSYEQYF. The CDR3 region has the DNA TGTGCCAGCGGGACTAACTCCTACGAGCAGTACTTC.

The gene calls are TRBV27 and TRBJ2-7; either TRBD1 or TRBD2 may fit D (6 bases each). The germline V gene encodes CDR1 MNHEY and CDR2 SMNVEV (reference sequence). Trimming cost V 5 bases and J 4 bases, with 21 bases left between them. The CDR3 contains 16 residues. The CDR3 region is CASSQKEGGLFYEQYF. The DNA for the CDR3 is TGTGCCAGCAGTCAAAAGGAAGGGGGACTCTTTTACGAGCAGTACTTC.

This clonotype was detected many times. In nucleotides, the CDR3 is TGTGCCACAGAAGACAGCGGGGAAAAACTGTTTTTT. Its translation: CATEDSGEKLFF. The V call is TRBV15, the J call TRBJ1-4, with D perhaps matching TRBD1 (5 bases). The CDR3 length is 12 residues. CDR1 and CDR2 from the germline V gene are LNHNV and YYDKDF (reference sequence). Trimming left V 9 bases short and J 8 bases short, with 13 bases between.

This clonotype was observed a few times. This chain uses TRBV6-1 with TRBJ2-3; TRBD1 aligns across 10 bases. Looked up from germline, CDR1 is MNHNS and CDR2 is SASEGT. This CDR3 is 14 amino acids long. The trim removed 5 bases at V and 5 bases at J, leaving 4 bases unmatched. DNA of the CDR3: TGTGCCAGCAGTCCTGGGACAGGGGTAGATACGCAGTATTTT. Encoded protein: CASSPGTGVDTQYF.

The chain links TRBV10-2 to TRBJ2-1; D not certain. This CDR3 spans 17 amino acids. Trimming shortened V by 5 bases and J by 8 bases, and 25 bases separated the two germline ends. Germline V gives CDR1 WSHSY, CDR2 SAAADI. CDR3 DNA sequence: TGCGCCAGCAGTTCCCAATGGGAAAGTTTAGGGAACGATGAGCAGTTCTTC. It is translated as CASSSQWESLGNDEQFF.

The chain carries TRBV27 and TRBJ1-2; D is undetermined. The CDR3 runs 15 residues. V lost 5 bases and J lost 1, with 14 bases in between. The germline V gene has CDR1 MNHEY and CDR2 SMNVEV (reference sequence). CDR3 region: CASSLNGVINYGYTF. The CDR3 DNA sequence: TGTGCCAGCAGTCTAAACGGGGTGATTAACTATGGCTACACCTTC.

The genes are TRBV6-2 or TRBV6-3 and TRBJ2-1, with D perhaps assigned TRBD1 or TRBD2 (6 bases each). CDR1 is MNHEY and CDR2 is SVGEGT in the germline V gene. This CDR3 has 15 amino acids. With 6 bases removed from V and 4 bases from J, the gap between germline ends came to 16 bases. CDR3 protein: CASRRHSGAYNEQFF. The CDR3, as DNA: TGTGCCAGCAGGAGACATTCGGGGGCTTACAATGAGCAGTTCTTC.

The chain employs TRBV5-1 and TRBJ2-2; no clear D gene. The CDR3 runs to 14 residues. The germline V gene encodes CDR1 SGHRS and CDR2 YFSETQ. The V gene lost 4 bases and the J gene lost 6 bases, with 13 bases spanning the gap. The DNA for the CDR3 is TGCGCCAGCAGCCTAGACGGTCAACCCGGGGAGCTGTTTTTT. It encodes CASSLDGQPGELFF.

V usage is TRBV3-1 and J usage is TRBJ2-7; D may be TRBD2 (6 bases). The CDR3 contains 15 residues. Germline lookup yields CDR1 LGHDT and CDR2 YNNKEL (reference sequence). The germline V and J ends were trimmed by 6 bases and 1 base, with 16 bases remaining between them. The CDR3 sequence is CASSPEVAVSYEQYF. CDR3 bases: TGTGCCAGCAGTCCGGAGGTAGCGGTTTCCTACGAGCAGTACTTC.